Below, 10 T cell receptor beta chains from the same sample are listed, as sequenced in a study of shared clonotypes between healthy human individuals. Libraries were prepared by immunoSEQ multiplex PCR; TCRdb keeps only in-frame clonotypes and omits some of them. This table holds about 2.4 million clones, 93% found once. The sequencing sample was made of naive CD4+ T cells from PBMCs. Subset here: CD45RA+ positively selected. The receptor set was obtained from a young man in good health. Some clones in this sample may be carry-over from other donors' samples.

This clone was found once. The chain uses TRBV27 and TRBJ1-2, with D uncertain. V was pared by 6 bases and J by 0 bases, with 11 bases between. The length of the CDR3 is 14 residues. CDR1 MNHEY and CDR2 SMNVEV come from the germline V gene (reference sequence). The CDR3 sequence is CASRHGDSNYGYTF. The DNA for the CDR3 is TGTGCCAGCAGACACGGCGACTCTAACTATGGCTACACCTTC.

The chain carries TRBV11-3 and TRBJ2-3; 10 bases align to TRBD1. The CDR3 is 17 amino acids. Germline CDR1 reads SGHNT; CDR2 reads YENEEA. The V segment lost 5 bases and the J segment 3 bases; nucleotides outside the gene matches: 11. The CDR3 here is CASSESTGTGATDTQYF. CDR3 DNA: TGTGCCAGCAGCGAATCGACCGGGACAGGGGCAACAGATACGCAGTATTTT.

The chain recombines TRBV4-2 with TRBJ1-4; D call uncertain. Germline lookup yields CDR1 LGHNA and CDR2 YNFKEQ. Trimming shortened V by 0 bases and J by 3 bases, and 26 bases separated the two germline ends. The CDR3 is 21 amino acids. The CDR3: CASSQDSSRIVGMLANEKLFF. CDR3 DNA: TGTGCCAGCAGCCAAGATAGTTCAAGGATAGTCGGGATGCTAGCTAATGAAAAACTGTTTTTT.

The V and J genes are TRBV27 and TRBJ1-4, with D perhaps TRBD1 (6 bases). The CDR3 runs 15 residues. The germline V gene encodes CDR1 MNHEY and CDR2 SMNVEV (reference sequence). The ends were cut back, 9 bases at V and 3 bases at J, with 17 bases in the middle. As DNA, the CDR3 is TGTGCCAGTAAAATGTTGGGGGCCCCTAATGAAAAACTGTTTTTT. It codes for CASKMLGAPNEKLFF.

V and J are TRBV18 and TRBJ1-1; D is unresolved. From germline, CDR1 is KGHSH and CDR2 LQKENI. This CDR3 is 16 amino acids long. Trimming stripped 1 base from V and 4 bases from J, with 16 bases between. The CDR3 DNA sequence: TGTGCCAGCTCACCACAGGTCGCGGGCCAGACCACTGAAGCTTTCTTT. It encodes CASSPQVAGQTTEAFF.

The V call is TRBV4-1, the J call TRBJ2-1; TRBD1 agrees at 9 bases. The trim removed 2 bases at V and 9 bases at J, leaving 8 bases unmatched. Germline V lookup: CDR1 MGHRA, CDR2 YSYEKL. CDR3 size: 15 residues. In DNA form, the CDR3 reads TGCGCCAGCAGCCAACCTGGACAGGGGAGAGGTGAGCAGTTCTTC. Amino acid sequence: CASSQPGQGRGEQFF.

V usage is TRBV5-6 and J usage is TRBJ2-1; D possibly corresponds to TRBD2 (5 bases). Germline V gene lookup returns CDR1 SGHDT and CDR2 YYEEEE. The CDR3 runs 15 residues. The germline V and J ends were trimmed by 4 bases and 8 bases, with 19 bases remaining between them. CDR3 sequence reads: CASSGRAGVADEQFF. The CDR3 coding sequence is TGTGCCAGCAGCGGAAGGGCCGGGGTCGCCGATGAGCAGTTCTTC.

The V and J genes are TRBV28 and TRBJ1-6; TRBD1 is a possible D gene (5 bases). Germline CDR1 reads MDHEN; CDR2 reads SYDVKM. V lost 6 bases and J lost 5, with 11 bases in between. This CDR3 region has 14 residues. The CDR3 region has the DNA TGTGCCAGCAGCTGGACAAGAAATAATTCACCCCTCCACTTT. This translates into CASSWTRNNSPLHF.

The V call is TRBV7-9, the J call TRBJ1-6, with TRBD1 as a possible D gene (6 bases). CDR3 length: 13 residues. Trimming shortened V by 0 bases and J by 10 bases, and 7 bases separated the two germline ends. Germline V CDR1 and CDR2: SEHNR, FQNEAQ (reference sequence). CDR3 sequence (DNA): TGTGCCAGCAGCTTAGCTGGGGGCTCACCCCTCCACTTT. It yields the protein CASSLAGGSPLHF.

This chain joins TRBV7-2 and TRBJ2-1, with D uncertain. CDR1 is SGHTA, CDR2 FQGNSA, per germline. V was clipped by 4 bases and J by 0 bases, with 16 bases between them. The CDR3 consists of 17 residues. This CDR3 reads CASSWGGQRSSYNEQFF. CDR3 DNA sequence: TGTGCCAGCAGCTGGGGTGGGCAGAGAAGCTCCTACAATGAGCAGTTCTTC. Combining the CDR3 with reference TRBV7-2 and TRBJ2-1 gives the whole variable domain GAGVSQSPSNKVTEKGKDVELRCDPISGHTALYWYRQSLGQGLEFLIYFQGNSAPDKSGLPSDRFSAERTGGSVSTLTIQRTQQEDSAVYLCASSWGGQRSSYNEQFFGPGTRLTVL.